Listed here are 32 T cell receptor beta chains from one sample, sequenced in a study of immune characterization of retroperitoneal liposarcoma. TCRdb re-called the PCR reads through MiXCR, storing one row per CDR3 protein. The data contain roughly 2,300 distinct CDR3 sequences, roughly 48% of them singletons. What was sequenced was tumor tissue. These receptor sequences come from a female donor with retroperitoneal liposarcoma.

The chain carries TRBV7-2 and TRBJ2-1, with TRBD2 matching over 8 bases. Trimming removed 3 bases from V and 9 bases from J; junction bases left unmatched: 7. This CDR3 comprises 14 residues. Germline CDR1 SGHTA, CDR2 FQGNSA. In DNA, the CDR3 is TGTGCCAGCAGCTTTACTAGCGGATCGTCTGAGCAGTTCTTC. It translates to CASSFTSGSSEQFF.

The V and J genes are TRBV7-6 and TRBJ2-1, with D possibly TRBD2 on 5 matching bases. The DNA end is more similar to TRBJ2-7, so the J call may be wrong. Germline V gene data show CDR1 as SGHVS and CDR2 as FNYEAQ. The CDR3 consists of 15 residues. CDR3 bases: TGTGCCAGCAGCTTAGTTTCCGCGGGTGGTGCGGAGCAGTACTTC. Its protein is CASSLVSAGGAEQYF.

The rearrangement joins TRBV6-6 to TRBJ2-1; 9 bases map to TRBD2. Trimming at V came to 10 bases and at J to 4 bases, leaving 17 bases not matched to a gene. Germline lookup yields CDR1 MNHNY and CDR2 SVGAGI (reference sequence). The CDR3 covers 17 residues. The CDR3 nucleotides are TGTGCCACGGGGAGGGGGGGCTGGACTAGCGAATACAATGAGCAGTTCTTC. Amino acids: CATGRGGWTSEYNEQFF.

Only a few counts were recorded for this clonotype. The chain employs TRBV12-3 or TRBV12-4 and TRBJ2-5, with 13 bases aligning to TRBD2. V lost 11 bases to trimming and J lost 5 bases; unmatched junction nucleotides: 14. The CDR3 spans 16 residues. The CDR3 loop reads CAQPLRLAGGGETQYF. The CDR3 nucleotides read TGTGCCCAACCACTACGACTAGCGGGAGGAGGGGAGACCCAGTACTTC.

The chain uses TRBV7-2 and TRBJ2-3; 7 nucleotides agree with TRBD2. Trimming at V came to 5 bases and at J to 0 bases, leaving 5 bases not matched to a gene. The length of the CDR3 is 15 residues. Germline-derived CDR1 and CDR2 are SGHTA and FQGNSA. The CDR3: CASSQGLLSTDTQYF. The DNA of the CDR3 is TGTGCCAGCAGCCAGGGACTACTTAGCACAGATACGCAGTATTTT.

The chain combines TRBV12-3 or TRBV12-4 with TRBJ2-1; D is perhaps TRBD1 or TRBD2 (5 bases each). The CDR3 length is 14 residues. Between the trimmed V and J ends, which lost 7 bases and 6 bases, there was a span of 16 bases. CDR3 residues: CASTPAGTSNEQFF. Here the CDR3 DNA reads TGTGCCAGCACCCCTGCCGGGACCAGCAATGAGCAGTTCTTC.

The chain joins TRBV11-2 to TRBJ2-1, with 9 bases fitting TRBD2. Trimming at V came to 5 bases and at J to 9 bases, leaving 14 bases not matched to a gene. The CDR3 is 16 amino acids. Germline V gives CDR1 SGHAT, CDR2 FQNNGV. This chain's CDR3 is CASSLGGGRAQSEQFF. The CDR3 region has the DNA TGTGCCAGCAGCCTCGGTGGCGGGAGGGCCCAGAGTGAGCAGTTCTTC.

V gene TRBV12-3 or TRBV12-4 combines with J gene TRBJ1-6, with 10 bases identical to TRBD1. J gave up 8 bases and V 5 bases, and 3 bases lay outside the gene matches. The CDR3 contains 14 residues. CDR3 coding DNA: TGTGCCAGCAGTCCGGACAGGGGGTATTCACCCCTCCACTTT. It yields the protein CASSPDRGYSPLHF.

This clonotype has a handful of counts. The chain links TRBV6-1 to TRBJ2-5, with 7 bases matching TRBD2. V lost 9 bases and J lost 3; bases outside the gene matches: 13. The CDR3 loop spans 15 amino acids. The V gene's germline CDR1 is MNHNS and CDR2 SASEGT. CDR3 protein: CASSRERFNKETQYF. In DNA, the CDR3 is TGTGCCAGTTCGCGGGAGCGGTTTAACAAAGAGACCCAGTACTTC.

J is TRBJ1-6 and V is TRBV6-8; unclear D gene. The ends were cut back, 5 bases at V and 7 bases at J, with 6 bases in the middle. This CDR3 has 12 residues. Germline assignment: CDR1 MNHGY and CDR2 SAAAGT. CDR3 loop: CASSQRNSPLHF. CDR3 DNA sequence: TGTGCCAGCAGTCAACGGAATTCACCCCTCCACTTT.

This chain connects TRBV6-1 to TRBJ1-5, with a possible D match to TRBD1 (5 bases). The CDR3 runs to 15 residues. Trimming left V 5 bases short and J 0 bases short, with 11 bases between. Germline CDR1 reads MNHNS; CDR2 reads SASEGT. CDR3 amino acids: CASSLDRHSNQPQHF. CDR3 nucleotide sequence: TGTGCCAGCAGTCTTGACAGACATAGCAATCAGCCCCAGCATTTT.

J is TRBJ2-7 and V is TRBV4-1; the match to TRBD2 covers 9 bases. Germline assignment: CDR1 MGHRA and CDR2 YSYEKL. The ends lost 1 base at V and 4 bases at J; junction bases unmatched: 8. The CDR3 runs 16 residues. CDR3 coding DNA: TGCGCCAGCAGCCAAGGGTTGGCTAGCGGGAAGTACGAGCAGTACTTC. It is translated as CASSQGLASGKYEQYF.

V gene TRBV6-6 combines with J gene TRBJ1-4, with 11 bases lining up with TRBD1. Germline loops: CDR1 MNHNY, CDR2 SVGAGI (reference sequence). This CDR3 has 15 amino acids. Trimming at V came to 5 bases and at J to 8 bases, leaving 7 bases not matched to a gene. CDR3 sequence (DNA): TGTGCCAGCAGTGAGGGACAGGGGGAGATCGAAAAACTGTTTTTT. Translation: CASSEGQGEIEKLFF.

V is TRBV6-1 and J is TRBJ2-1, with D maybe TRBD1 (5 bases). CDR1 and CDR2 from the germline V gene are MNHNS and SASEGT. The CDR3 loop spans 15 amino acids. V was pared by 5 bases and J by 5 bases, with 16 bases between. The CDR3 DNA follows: TGTGCCAGCAGTTCGGACCAGGGTTTCCACAATGAGCAGTTCTTC. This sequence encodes CASSSDQGFHNEQFF.

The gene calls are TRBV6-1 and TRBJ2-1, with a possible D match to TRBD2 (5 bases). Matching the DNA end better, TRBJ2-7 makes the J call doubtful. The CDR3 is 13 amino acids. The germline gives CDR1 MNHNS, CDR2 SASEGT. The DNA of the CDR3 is TGTGCCAGCGGAGGCCTCCTTATGTACGAGCAGTACTTC. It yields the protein CASGGLLMYEQYF.

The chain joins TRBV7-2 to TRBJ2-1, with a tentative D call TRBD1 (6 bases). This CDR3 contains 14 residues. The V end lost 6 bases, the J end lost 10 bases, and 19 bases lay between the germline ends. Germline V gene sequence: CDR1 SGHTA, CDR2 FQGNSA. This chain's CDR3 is CASSRLGQSYEQFF. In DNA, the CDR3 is TGTGCCAGCAGTCGTCTCGGACAGTCCTACGAGCAGTTCTTC.

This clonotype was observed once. The CDR3 sequence: CASSLDIVYNEQFF. The CDR3 DNA sequence: TGTGCCAGCAGCTTAGATATAGTCTACAATGAGCAGTTCTTC. This rearrangement joins TRBV7-2 to TRBJ2-1; D call uncertain. The CDR3 is made up of 14 amino acids. Looked up from germline, CDR1 is SGHTA and CDR2 is FQGNSA. V lost 1 base and J 3 bases, leaving 7 bases between the germline ends.

The CDR3 DNA reads as TGTGCCAGCAGTTTAGTGGTAGGGGATGAGCAGTTCTTC. Translated, it gives CASSLVVGDEQFF. The chain uses TRBV12-3 or TRBV12-4 and TRBJ2-1; possibly TRBD1 for D (5 bases). V dropped 1 base and J dropped 8 bases, with 9 bases sitting between them. This CDR3 comprises 13 residues.

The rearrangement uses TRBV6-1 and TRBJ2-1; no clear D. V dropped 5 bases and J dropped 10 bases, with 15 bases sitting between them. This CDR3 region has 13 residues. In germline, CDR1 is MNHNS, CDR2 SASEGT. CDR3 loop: CASSQALRNEQFF. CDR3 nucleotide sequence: TGTGCCAGCAGTCAGGCCCTGAGGAACGAGCAGTTCTTC.

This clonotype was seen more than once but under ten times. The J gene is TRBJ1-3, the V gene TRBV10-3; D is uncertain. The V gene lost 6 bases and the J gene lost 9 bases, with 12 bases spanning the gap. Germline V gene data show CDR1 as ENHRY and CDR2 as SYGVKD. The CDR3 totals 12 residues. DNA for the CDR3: TGTGCCATCAGGTCCACGACGGGCACCATATATTTT. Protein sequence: CAIRSTTGTIYF.

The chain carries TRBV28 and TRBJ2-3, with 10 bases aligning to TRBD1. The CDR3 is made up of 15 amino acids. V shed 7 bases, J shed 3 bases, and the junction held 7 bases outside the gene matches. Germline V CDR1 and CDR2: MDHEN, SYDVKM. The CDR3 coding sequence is TGTGCCAGCATTGGAAGGGGACAGGGGACAGATACGCAGTATTTT. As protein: CASIGRGQGTDTQYF.

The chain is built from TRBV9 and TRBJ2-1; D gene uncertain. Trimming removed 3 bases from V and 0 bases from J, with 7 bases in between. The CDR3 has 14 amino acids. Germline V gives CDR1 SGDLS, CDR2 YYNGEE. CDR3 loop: CASSEESSYNEQFF. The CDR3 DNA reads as TGTGCCAGCAGCGAGGAGAGCTCCTACAATGAGCAGTTCTTC.

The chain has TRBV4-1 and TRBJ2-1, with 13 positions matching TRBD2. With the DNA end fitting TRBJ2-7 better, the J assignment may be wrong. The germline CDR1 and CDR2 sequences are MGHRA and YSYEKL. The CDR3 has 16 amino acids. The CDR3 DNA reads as TGCGCCAGCAGCCGGAGGGAAGGACTAGCGGGAGCCGAGCAGTACTTC. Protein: CASSRREGLAGAEQYF.

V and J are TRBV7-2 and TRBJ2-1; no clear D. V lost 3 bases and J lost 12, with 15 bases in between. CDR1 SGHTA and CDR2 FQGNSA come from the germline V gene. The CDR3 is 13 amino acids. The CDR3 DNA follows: TGTGCCAGCAGCTTTGGGCCCAGTCCGGTGCAGTTCTTC. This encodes CASSFGPSPVQFF.

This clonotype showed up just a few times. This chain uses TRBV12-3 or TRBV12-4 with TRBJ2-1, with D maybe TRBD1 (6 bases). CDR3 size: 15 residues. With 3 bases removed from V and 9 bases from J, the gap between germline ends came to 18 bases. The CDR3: CASSFRTAVQSEQFF. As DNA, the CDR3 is TGTGCCAGCAGTTTCAGGACAGCCGTCCAAAGTGAGCAGTTCTTC.

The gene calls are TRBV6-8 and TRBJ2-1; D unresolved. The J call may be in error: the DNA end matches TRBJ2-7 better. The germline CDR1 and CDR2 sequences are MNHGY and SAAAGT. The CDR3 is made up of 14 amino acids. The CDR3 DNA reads TGTGCCAGCAGTTACATACAAGAATTATCAGAGCAGTACTTC. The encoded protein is CASSYIQELSEQYF.

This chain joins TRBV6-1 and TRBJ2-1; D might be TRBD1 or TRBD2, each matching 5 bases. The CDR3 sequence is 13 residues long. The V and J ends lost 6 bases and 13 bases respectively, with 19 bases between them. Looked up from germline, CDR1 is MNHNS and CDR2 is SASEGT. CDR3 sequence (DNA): TGTGCCAGCAGCTCCCGACCCCAAGGGACCCAGTTCTTC. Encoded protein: CASSSRPQGTQFF.

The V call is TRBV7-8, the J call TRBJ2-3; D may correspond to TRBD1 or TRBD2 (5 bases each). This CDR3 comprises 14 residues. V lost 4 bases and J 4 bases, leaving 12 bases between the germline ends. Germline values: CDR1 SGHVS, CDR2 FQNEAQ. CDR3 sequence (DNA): TGTGCCAGCAGCTGGGGACGGGAAGCAGATACGCAGTATTTT. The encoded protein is CASSWGREADTQYF. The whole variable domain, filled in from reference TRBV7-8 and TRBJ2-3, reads GAGVSQSPRYKVAKRGQDVALRCDPISGHVSLFWYQQALGQGPEFLTYFQNEAQLDKSGLPSDRFFAERPEGSVSTLKIQRTQQEDSAVYLCASSWGREADTQYFGPGTRLTVL.

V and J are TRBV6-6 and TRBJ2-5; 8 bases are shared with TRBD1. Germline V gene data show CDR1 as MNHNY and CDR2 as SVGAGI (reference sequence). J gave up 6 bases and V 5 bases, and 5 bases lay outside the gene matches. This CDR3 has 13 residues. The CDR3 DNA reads TGTGCCAGCAGTCAAGACAGGGGACAGACCCAGTACTTC. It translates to CASSQDRGQTQYF.

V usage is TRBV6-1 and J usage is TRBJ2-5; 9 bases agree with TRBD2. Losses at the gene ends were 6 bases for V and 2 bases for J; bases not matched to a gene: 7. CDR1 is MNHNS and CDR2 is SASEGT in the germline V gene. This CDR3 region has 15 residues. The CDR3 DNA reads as TGTGCCAGCAGGCAGGGAAGCGGGGGGCAAGAGACCCAGTACTTC. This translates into CASRQGSGGQETQYF.

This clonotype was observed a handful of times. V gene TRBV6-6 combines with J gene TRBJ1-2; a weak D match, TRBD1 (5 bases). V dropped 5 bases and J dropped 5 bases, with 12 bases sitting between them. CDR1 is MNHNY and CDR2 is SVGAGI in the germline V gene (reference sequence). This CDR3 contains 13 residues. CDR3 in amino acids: CASSPGTWYGYTF. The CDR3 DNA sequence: TGTGCCAGCAGTCCCGGGACCTGGTATGGCTACACCTTC.

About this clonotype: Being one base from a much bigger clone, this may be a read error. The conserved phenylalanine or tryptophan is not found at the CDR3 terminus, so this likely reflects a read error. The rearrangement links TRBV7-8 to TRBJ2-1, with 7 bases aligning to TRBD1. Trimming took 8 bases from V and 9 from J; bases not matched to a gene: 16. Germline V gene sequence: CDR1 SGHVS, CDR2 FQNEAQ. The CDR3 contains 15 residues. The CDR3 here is CASRGGRQGSVEQFS. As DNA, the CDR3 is TGTGCCAGCCGAGGCGGTAGACAGGGATCGGTTGAGCAGTTCTCC.